The text below deals with one T cell receptor (beta chain). The antigen is not known. Germline CDR1 and CDR2: LNHNV and YYDKDF (reference sequence). V was trimmed by 0 bases and J by 8 bases, leaving 13 bases between them. The CDR3 spans 15 residues. These data belong to a study of shared clonotypes between healthy human individuals. Broader study findings: Non-shared clonotypes had lower generation probabilities than clonotypes shared by all four sorted-subset donors.

Clones were read by immunoSEQ multiplex PCR, and TCRdb kept only the in-frame ones, dropping some. Here the sample spans around 2,100,000 clones, over 85% being singletons. Naive CD8 populations comprised CD45RO-negative cells positively selected for CCR7, excluding terminally differentiated effector memory CD45RA+ cells. The TCR comes from a man younger than 30 in good health. Material for sequencing was naive CD8+ T cells sorted from blood. The chain combines TRBV15 with TRBJ1-4; a weak D match, TRBD1 (5 bases). The CDR3 spells CATSRDLGRGEKLFF. For the CDR3, the DNA is TGTGCCACCAGCAGAGATCTGGGGAGGGGCGAAAAACTGTTTTTT.